This T cell receptor beta chain was captured in a study of blood T cells in healthy people across ages (dated by TCRdb to between 2014 and 2017). Some background on the complete study: Template switching captured roughly one uniquely barcoded TCR beta cDNA molecule per two T cells in model experiments. Age-related changes in TCR beta repertoire diversity were measured in the study by deep sequencing normalized with unique cDNA molecular identifiers. The donors were divided into four age groups: young (average about 16 years), middle-aged (under 40), aged (around 59) and long-lived (roughly 82). To avoid experimental bias, donors of different ages were distributed randomly across sequencing lanes. Using the same blood draw, the study looked at two additional independent replicas of 1 million unique cDNA reads for two donors, one aged 18 to 30 and the other aged 80 or older. Overall study results and their limits: Compared with the aged group, more naive CD4+ T cells, fewer expanded clones and increased TCR diversity were shown by the long-lived group, suggesting age selection. Estimates of total diversity based on one million sequenced T cells were considered lower bounds and underestimates. Observed TCR beta diversity per million T cells fell roughly linearly with age, and a significant reduction was already apparent by age about 38. Because profiling used bulk unsorted PBMCs, naive and antigen-experienced compartments could not be compared conclusively. There was a strong correlation between observed TCR beta diversity and the percentage of naive T cells measured by flow cytometry. Because donor CMV infection status was unknown, age-related changes in expanded clonotypes were potentially confounded.

The protocol used for the library was 5' RACE. These reads were obtained on an Illumina HiSeq 2500. A second 7 to 11 cycle PCR used a sample-barcoded 5' primer and a J-beta primer mix. A template-switch 5' adaptor carrying 12 random nucleotides introduced a unique molecular identifier onto each TCR beta cDNA molecule. At least 2.5 million CDR3-containing paired-end reads were obtained from each sample. First-strand cDNA was synthesized from all RNA with the Mint cDNA synthesis kit, primed by a TRBC-specific oligonucleotide. Following uracil-DNA glycosylase treatment, a first 18-cycle PCR with universal primers M1SS and BC2_uni_R was performed on all cDNA. The study's processing was this. Normalization of each sample was performed by random selection of 1 million high-quality reads, each carrying a distinct molecular identifier. Instead of being binned into consensus sequences, reads that shared molecular identifiers were thrown out. MiTCR, set to a Q25 quality threshold and the strictest error-elimination algorithm, was used for CDR3 identification, clonotype clustering and error correction. A nonparametric unseen species model with Euler transformation was used to estimate a lower bound on total TCR beta diversity. TCRdb passed the public sequencing reads through fastp at Q25 and MiXCR, retaining productive beta sequences. Here each entry gathers all rows of one CDR3 protein and keeps the most common genes and DNA. The V and J calls follow TCRdb's processing rather than the paper's. For this sample the table gives approximately 900,000 distinct CDR3 sequences, of which around 48% were detected only once. The ten largest clonotypes hold under 15% of the sample.

From the cysteine up to the phenylalanine, the CDR3 has a length of 14 residues. Just CDR3 DNA is preserved here, 42 bases in frame from base 1. Based on the germline V gene (reference sequence), the CDR1 and CDR2 sequences are MNHEY and SMNVEV. V loses 6 bases of germline sequence and J loses 5 bases, and the interval between the two ends is 13 bases. Remarks on this clonotype: Its antigen is currently not known. No much larger clone is present one base from it, and per-base qualities are unavailable.

The donors were roughly 40 Caucasian individuals from Russia, aged roughly 6 to 90 years, who were systemically healthy. Each donor gave 8.5 to 10 milliliters of peripheral blood, collected into EDTA-treated Vacutainer tubes. PBMCs were isolated by Ficoll-Paque density-gradient centrifugation, with at least 6 million obtained per sample. Trizol reagent was used to extract total RNA from PBMCs, with at least 6 micrograms per sample. For every donor, flow cytometry on a PBMC aliquot measured the percentage of naive CD45RAhigh/CD27high T cells. This clonotype was obtained from a man aged 25 to 40 in good health. The sample consisted of blood. Recombination joined TRBV27 with TRBJ2-2; no D segment can be confidently identified. The nucleotides read TGTGCCAGCAGCTCCTTGGAGATTACCGGGGAGCTGTTTTTT. It is translated as CASSSLEITGELFF.